This T cell receptor beta chain was identified during a study of blood T cell repertoires in COVID-19. Germline V gene lookup returns CDR1 SNHLY and CDR2 FYNNEI. This CDR3 is built from 15 residues. The ends lost 2 bases at V and 1 base at J; junction bases unmatched: 1. This table comes from immunoSEQ multiplex PCR, and its TCRdb copy is limited to in-frame clones, with some not included. Of 150,000 to 200,000 clones in the sample, nearly 90% were seen once. The TCR comes from a man in his 60s with active or convalescent COVID-19. The genes are TRBV2 and TRBJ2-5, with 10 bases matching TRBD2. Sequencing was done on a sample of peripheral blood. The CDR3, as DNA: TGTGCCAGCAGTGAACAGCGGGGGGGCCAAGAGACCCAGTACTTC. Encoded protein: CASSEQRGGQETQYF.